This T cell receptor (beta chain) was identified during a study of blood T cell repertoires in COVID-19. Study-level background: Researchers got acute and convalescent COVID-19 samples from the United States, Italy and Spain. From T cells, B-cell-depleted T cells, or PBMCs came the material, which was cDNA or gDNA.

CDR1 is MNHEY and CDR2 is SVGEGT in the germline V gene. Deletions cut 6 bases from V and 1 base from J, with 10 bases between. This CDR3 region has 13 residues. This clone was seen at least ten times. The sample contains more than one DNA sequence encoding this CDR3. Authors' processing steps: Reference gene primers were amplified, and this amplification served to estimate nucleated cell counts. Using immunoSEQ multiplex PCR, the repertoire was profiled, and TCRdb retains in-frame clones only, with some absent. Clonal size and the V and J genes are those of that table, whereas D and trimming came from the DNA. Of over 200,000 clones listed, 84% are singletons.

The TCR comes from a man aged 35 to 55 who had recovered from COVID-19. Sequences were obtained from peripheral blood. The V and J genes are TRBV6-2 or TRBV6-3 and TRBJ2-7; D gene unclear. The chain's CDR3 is CASSIDSSYEQYF. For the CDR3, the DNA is TGTGCCAGCAGCATAGATTCGTCCTACGAGCAGTACTTC.